This T cell receptor beta chain was profiled in a study of beta chain features in type 1 diabetes. Turning to the study itself: No age, gender or cell yield differences were seen between patients and healthy donors. Across all samples, around 98 million sorted cells were examined. Points from the study as a whole: Diminished insertions and augmented deletions at VDJ junctions characterized type 1 diabetes patients.

This clone has just a few counts. Its target is unknown. The authors reverse transcribed all of the isolated RNA, so sequencing captured expressed TCRB transcripts. The average output of naive, central memory and regulatory T cell samples was about 3.57 million reads. Some clones are missing from TCRdb's copy, which holds only in-frame ones; the method was immunoSEQ multiplex PCR. The table has hundreds of thousands of clones, roughly 12% seen once. The germline gives CDR1 MNHEY, CDR2 SVGAGI. The trim removed 3 bases at V and 5 bases at J, leaving 11 bases unmatched. The CDR3 sequence is 16 residues long.

The source is a man aged 18 to 35 in good health. Sequencing was carried out using naive CD4+ T cells from blood. V and J are TRBV6-5 and TRBJ2-5; 8 bases match TRBD1. The CDR3 sequence: CASSYSSAGGRETQYF. DNA for the CDR3: TGTGCCAGCAGTTATAGCTCGGCAGGGGGCCGGGAGACCCAGTACTTC.